The 12 T cell receptor beta chains below were found in one sample sequenced in a study of blood T cell repertoires in COVID-19. Sequencing was performed with immunoSEQ multiplex PCR; in TCRdb, only in-frame clones are kept and a portion is missing. The sample records roughly 200,000 clones, approximately 90% being singletons. The sample comprised PBMCs or T cells enriched from blood (not recorded which). These receptors all come from a man in his thirties or forties who had recovered from COVID-19.

V gene TRBV2 combines with J gene TRBJ2-1; 9 bases fit TRBD1. J gave up 8 bases and V 6 bases, and 8 bases lay outside the gene matches. The germline gives CDR1 SNHLY, CDR2 FYNNEI. This CDR3 is built from 14 residues. The CDR3 is CASSDNRGLDEQFF. The DNA for the CDR3 is TGTGCCAGCAGCGACAACAGGGGGCTGGATGAGCAGTTCTTC.

V usage is TRBV3-1 (or the pseudogene TRBV3-2) and J usage is TRBJ1-4; 9 nucleotides align to TRBD1. Germline values: CDR1 LGHDT, CDR2 YNNKEL (reference sequence). The CDR3 is made up of 21 amino acids. Trimming removed 0 bases from V and 2 bases from J; junction bases left unmatched: 16. In DNA, the CDR3 is TGTGCCAGCAGCCAAGAAGGATGGACAGGGGAAAAGGGAGGGACTAATGAAAAACTGTTTTTT. Translation gives CASSQEGWTGEKGGTNEKLFF.

This chain uses TRBV5-1 with TRBJ2-5; possible D gene TRBD2, 5 bases. The CDR3 spans 16 residues. Germline V gene data show CDR1 as SGHRS and CDR2 as YFSETQ. Trimming took 1 base from V and 6 from J, leaving 19 bases between them. This CDR3 is CASSLTSGPEVQTQYF. CDR3 bases: TGCGCCAGCAGCTTGACCTCCGGGCCGGAGGTACAGACCCAGTACTTC.

Written as DNA, the CDR3 is TGTGCCAGTACCTCCGACAGGGCTGGAAACACCATATATTTT. Translation gives CASTSDRAGNTIYF. The rearrangement uses TRBV19 and TRBJ1-3; 7 bases fit TRBD1. V was clipped by 7 bases and J by 2 bases; unmatched bases: 5. In germline, CDR1 is LNHDA, CDR2 SQIVND (reference sequence). This CDR3 contains 14 residues.

The V call is TRBV21-1, the J call TRBJ1-5. TRBV21-1 is labeled a pseudogene. The length of the CDR3 is 18 residues. CDR3 coding DNA: TGTGCCAGCAGCAAAATCCGGTTGCCGGGGTCGGGCAATCAGCCCCAGCATTTT. Its translation: CASSKIRLPGSGNQPQHF.

The chain uses TRBV5-1 and TRBJ1-3; perhaps TRBD1 as D (5 bases). This CDR3 is built from 16 residues. V lost 4 bases and J lost 0, with 14 bases in between. Germline V gene sequence: CDR1 SGHRS, CDR2 YFSETQ. CDR3 residues: CASSPPGGNSGNTIYF. The CDR3 nucleotides are TGCGCCAGCAGCCCACCCGGGGGAAACTCTGGAAACACCATATATTTT.

The V gene is TRBV12-3 or TRBV12-4, the J gene TRBJ1-1; the match to TRBD1 covers 8 bases. V shed 6 bases, J shed 5 bases, and the junction held 5 bases outside the gene matches. The CDR3 loop spans 13 amino acids. The CDR3 protein is CASSGQGFTEAFF. CDR3 DNA: TGTGCCAGCAGCGGACAGGGCTTTACTGAAGCTTTCTTT.

The chain has TRBV11-1 and TRBJ1-6; possibly TRBD1 for D (5 bases). Germline values: CDR1 SGHAT, CDR2 FQDESV (reference sequence). V gave up 3 bases and J gave up 7 bases, with 10 bases separating them. CDR3 length equals 14 residues. The CDR3 protein is CASSLDRQNSPLHF. Here the CDR3 DNA reads TGTGCCAGCAGCTTGGATCGACAGAATTCACCCCTCCACTTT.

The chain recombines TRBV7-8 with TRBJ2-1; TRBD1 might be the D (6 bases). Looked up from germline, CDR1 is SGHVS and CDR2 is FQNEAQ. This CDR3 has 16 residues. Between the trimmed V and J ends, which lost 1 base and 5 bases, there was a span of 15 bases. The chain's CDR3 is CASSLGMVGQNNEQFF. CDR3 nucleotide sequence: TGTGCCAGCAGCTTAGGTATGGTCGGACAGAACAATGAGCAGTTCTTC. The full variable domain, rest sourced from reference TRBV7-8 and TRBJ2-1, is GAGVSQSPRYKVAKRGQDVALRCDPISGHVSLFWYQQALGQGPEFLTYFQNEAQLDKSGLPSDRFFAERPEGSVSTLKIQRTQQEDSAVYLCASSLGMVGQNNEQFFGPGTRLTVL.

V is TRBV5-1 and J is TRBJ2-5, with TRBD2 matching over 9 bases. In germline, CDR1 is SGHRS, CDR2 YFSETQ. V was clipped by 0 bases and J by 1 base; unmatched bases: 4. The CDR3 spans 16 residues. CDR3 residues: CASSLVGGGAQETQYF. CDR3 sequence (DNA): TGCGCCAGCAGCTTGGTCGGCGGGGGGGCCCAAGAGACCCAGTACTTC.

V gene TRBV16 combines with J gene TRBJ2-7, with TRBD2 as a possible D gene (7 bases). V was pared by 4 bases and J by 5 bases, with 15 bases between. The CDR3 length is 14 residues. Germline V gene lookup returns CDR1 KGHSY and CDR2 FQNENV. The chain's CDR3 is CASSPAGAVDEQYF. In DNA, the CDR3 is TGTGCCAGCAGCCCCGCGGGGGCCGTTGACGAGCAGTACTTC. The full variable domain, with the rest looked up from reference TRBV16 and TRBJ2-7, is GEEVAQTPKHLVRGEGQKAKLYCAPIKGHSYVFWYQQVLKNEFKFLISFQNENVFDETGMPKERFSAKCLPNSPCSLEIQATKLEDSAVYFCASSPAGAVDEQYFGPGTRLTVT.

This chain connects TRBV30 to TRBJ2-3; D perhaps matches TRBD1 (6 bases). Trimming shortened V by 1 base and J by 0 bases, and 14 bases separated the two germline ends. This CDR3 has 16 amino acids. CDR1 is GTSNPN, CDR2 SVGIG, per germline (reference sequence). The CDR3 bases are TGTGCCTGGAGTGATTCCCCGAGGGGGAGCACAGATACGCAGTATTTT. Its translation: CAWSDSPRGSTDTQYF.